This TCR beta chain came from a study of blood T cell repertoires in COVID-19. Study overall: Samples taken during acute and convalescent COVID-19 were collected in the United States, Italy and Spain. The cDNA or gDNA used as material had been derived from T cells, B-cell-depleted T cells, or PBMCs.

Germline CDR1 KGHSH, CDR2 LQKENI. The CDR3 has 12 amino acids. The V end lost 2 bases, the J end lost 5 bases, and 6 bases lay between the germline ends. As processed by the authors: Nucleated cell counts were estimated from reference gene primer amplification. Measured with immunoSEQ multiplex PCR; TCRdb has only the in-frame clones, and not every one. V and J calls and clone size come straight from that table; D and trimming were deduced from the DNA. The table has about 190,000 clones, approximately 91% seen once. This clone was recorded only once. Different DNA sequences within this sample yield the same CDR3.

This chain joins TRBV18 and TRBJ2-5, with a tentative D call TRBD2 (5 bases). The material sequenced was peripheral blood. The clonotype was recovered from a middle-aged man with acute or convalescent COVID-19. In DNA form, the CDR3 reads TGTGCCAGCTCACCAAGGGAGGAGACCCAGTACTTC. This translates into CASSPREETQYF.